A selection of T cell receptor beta chains follows, all from one sample in a study of CD8+ T cells in alopecia areata. Sequencing was performed with immunoSEQ multiplex PCR; in TCRdb, only in-frame clones are kept and a portion is missing. The sample has some 200,000 clones, roughly 50% seen once. The source was CD8+ T cells sorted from blood, collected at week 24, from a patient treated with tofacitinib. Every receptor here comes from a human donor with alopecia areata. The CDR3 runs from the conserved cysteine through the conserved F or W. The D gene is left open where the match is weak. A clone size is listed for some rows: how often the clone was seen (once, few, many), or a class if it is expanded.

v_call: TRBV29-1; j_call: TRBJ2-7; d_call: TRBD1; clone_size: -; cdr3_nt: TGCAGCGGACGGGACAGGAGCTCCTACGAGCAGTACTTC; cdr3_aa: CSGRDRSSYEQYF
v_call: TRBV13; j_call: TRBJ1-1; d_call: -; clone_size: -; cdr3_nt: TGTGCCAGCACACAATTCAGGGCGAACACTGAAGCTTTCTTT; cdr3_aa: CASTQFRANTEAFF
v_call: TRBV7-9; j_call: TRBJ2-1; d_call: TRBD1; clone_size: -; cdr3_nt: TGTGCCAGCAGTAAAGGACAGGGTGGTCCCCGCGACAATGAGCAGTTCTTC; cdr3_aa: CASSKGQGGPRDNEQFF
v_call: TRBV6-5; j_call: TRBJ2-1; d_call: -; clone_size: -; cdr3_nt: TGTGCCAGCAGTTCCCTCCCAGAAAGCTCCTACAATGAGCAGTTCTTC; cdr3_aa: CASSSLPESSYNEQFF
v_call: TRBV7-6; j_call: TRBJ1-5; d_call: -; clone_size: few; cdr3_nt: TGTGCCAGCACCCGAGGGGTAGCTGGGGGTAGCAATCAGCCCCAGCATTTT; cdr3_aa: CASTRGVAGGSNQPQHF
v_call: TRBV18; j_call: TRBJ1-5; d_call: -; clone_size: -; cdr3_nt: TGTGCCAGCTCACCCAGTCAGGGAGATCAGCCCCAGCATTTT; cdr3_aa: CASSPSQGDQPQHF
v_call: TRBV29-1; j_call: TRBJ1-3; d_call: -; clone_size: hyperexpanded; cdr3_nt: TGCAGCGTTGCAGGGGACGGAAACACCATATATTTT; cdr3_aa: CSVAGDGNTIYF
v_call: TRBV29-1; j_call: TRBJ1-2; d_call: -; clone_size: few; cdr3_nt: TGCAGCGTTGAAGCCCTCGGAGGGGAAACTAACTATGGCTACACCTTC; cdr3_aa: CSVEALGGETNYGYTF
v_call: TRBV13; j_call: TRBJ1-2; d_call: TRBD1; clone_size: -; cdr3_nt: TGTGCCAGCAGCACTTACGGACAGGGAAGCAATGGCTACACCTTC; cdr3_aa: CASSTYGQGSNGYTF
v_call: TRBV11-2; j_call: TRBJ2-1; d_call: TRBD1; clone_size: few; cdr3_nt: TGTGCCAGCAGCTGGGACAGGGTAGGGGAGCAGTTCTTC; cdr3_aa: CASSWDRVGEQFF
v_call: TRBV5-5; j_call: TRBJ2-6; d_call: -; clone_size: few; cdr3_nt: TGTGCCAGCAGCTTGGAATTAGGTGGGAGTGGGGCCAACGTCCTGACTTTC; cdr3_aa: CASSLELGGSGANVLTF
v_call: TRBV27; j_call: TRBJ1-2; d_call: -; clone_size: once; cdr3_nt: TGTGCCAGCGGTCGGGGCGGTCTCACCTTC; cdr3_aa: CASGRGGLTF
v_call: TRBV7-9; j_call: TRBJ2-1; d_call: TRBD1; clone_size: -; cdr3_nt: TGTGCCAGCAGCCCGCCGGGACAGGAGTACAATGAGCAGTTCTTC; cdr3_aa: CASSPPGQEYNEQFF
v_call: TRBV7-9; j_call: TRBJ1-1; d_call: -; clone_size: -; cdr3_nt: TGTGCCAGCAGCTTTTCTCGGAGGCCTGAAGCTTTCTTT; cdr3_aa: CASSFSRRPEAFF
v_call: TRBV7-9; j_call: TRBJ2-1; d_call: TRBD2; clone_size: few; cdr3_nt: TGTGCCAGCAGAATGGGACTAGCGGGGTGGTACAATGAGCAGTTCTTC; cdr3_aa: CASRMGLAGWYNEQFF
v_call: TRBV4-2; j_call: TRBJ1-4; d_call: -; clone_size: few; cdr3_nt: TGTGCCAGCAGCCAAGATTCCAGGAGCCCGAATGAAAAACTGTTTTTT; cdr3_aa: CASSQDSRSPNEKLFF
v_call: TRBV2; j_call: TRBJ2-2; d_call: -; clone_size: -; cdr3_nt: TGTGCCAGCAGTGAGCCACTGAACACCGGGGAGCTGTTTTTT; cdr3_aa: CASSEPLNTGELFF
v_call: TRBV7-9; j_call: TRBJ1-2; d_call: -; clone_size: -; cdr3_nt: TGTGCCAGCAGCTTAGTAGGGGGGTCCTATGGCTACACCTTC; cdr3_aa: CASSLVGGSYGYTF
v_call: TRBV2; j_call: TRBJ2-7; d_call: -; clone_size: large; cdr3_nt: TGTGCCAGCAGAACCCCGGGGAGGTCGTACGAGCAGTACTTC; cdr3_aa: CASRTPGRSYEQYF
v_call: TRBV29-1; j_call: TRBJ1-1; d_call: -; clone_size: -; cdr3_nt: TGCAGCGTTGAAGGGACGGATAACACTGAAGCTTTCTTT; cdr3_aa: CSVEGTDNTEAFF
v_call: TRBV30; j_call: TRBJ2-3; d_call: -; clone_size: -; cdr3_nt: TGTGCCTGGAGTCGGCTAGGGGGGGATACGCAGTATTTT; cdr3_aa: CAWSRLGGDTQYF